A selection of T cell receptor beta chains follows, all from one sample in a study of neoadjuvant anti-PD-1 for oral cavity cancer. This table comes from immunoSEQ multiplex PCR, and its TCRdb copy is limited to in-frame clones, with some not included. The data show about 72,000 clones, around four fifths seen once. The specimen comprised PBMCs, sampled before nivolumab (anti-PD-1) treatment. These receptors all come from a person aged 35 to 85 with oral cavity squamous cell carcinoma. The CDR3 runs from the conserved cysteine through the conserved F or W. Each record gives: V gene, D gene, clone size, J gene, CDR3 protein, CDR3 DNA. D genes are given only for firm matches. Clone size is shown for a subset of rows, as once, few, many or a class of expanded clone.

TRBV9,-,few,TRBJ1-4,CASSVAPQGGNEKLFF,TGTGCCAGCAGCGTAGCTCCGCAGGGAGGAAATGAAAAACTGTTTTTT
TRBV7-7,-,-,TRBJ2-3,CASSPRQVDTQYF,TGTGCCAGCAGCCCCAGACAAGTAGATACGCAGTATTTT
TRBV4-2,-,few,TRBJ1-1,CASSQAMTVEAFF,TGTGCCAGCAGCCAAGCCATGACAGTCGAAGCTTTCTTT
TRBV5-1,-,-,TRBJ2-2,CASSLSPAVNTGELFF,TGCGCCAGCAGCTTGTCCCCGGCAGTAAACACCGGGGAGCTGTTTTTT
TRBV10-3,TRBD1,-,TRBJ2-7,CAISSGTGDYEQYF,TGTGCCATCAGCTCCGGGACAGGGGACTACGAGCAGTACTTC
TRBV2,TRBD1,once,TRBJ1-5,CASRTGGFQPQHF,TGTGCCAGCAGGACAGGGGGATTTCAGCCCCAGCATTTT
TRBV27,TRBD1,-,TRBJ1-1,CASSTRGDRTGPYRTEAFF,TGTGCCAGCAGTACTCGGGGGGACAGGACAGGCCCATACCGCACTGAAGCTTTCTTT
TRBV15,-,few,TRBJ2-1,CATSPRRYNEQFF,TGTGCCACCAGCCCCCGAAGGTACAATGAGCAGTTCTTC
TRBV11-2,-,few,TRBJ1-3,CASSLTGVGNTIYF,TGTGCCAGCAGCTTAACGGGGGTAGGAAACACCATATATTTT
TRBV27,TRBD1,-,TRBJ1-5,CASSSGQGSQPQHF,TGTGCCAGCAGTTCAGGACAGGGTTCTCAGCCCCAGCATTTT
TRBV7-8,TRBD2,-,TRBJ2-1,CASSLEGTSGYNEQFF,TGTGCCAGCAGCTTAGAGGGGACTAGCGGATACAATGAGCAGTTCTTC
TRBV27,TRBD1,-,TRBJ1-1,CASSLATTGDTEAFF,TGTGCCAGCAGTTTAGCCACGACAGGGGACACTGAAGCTTTCTTT
TRBV6-6,-,-,TRBJ1-2,CASSYGTLNYGYTF,TGTGCCAGCAGTTACGGGACCCTTAACTATGGCTACACCTTC
TRBV30,-,-,TRBJ1-2,CAWSGAGQIYGYTF,TGTGCCTGGAGTGGGGCCGGGCAAATCTATGGCTACACCTTC
TRBV6-5,-,-,TRBJ1-1,CASSRTSLRGAFF,TGTGCCAGCAGCAGGACGTCCCTGAGGGGAGCTTTCTTT
TRBV6-5,-,-,TRBJ1-3,CASSYGGGLGNTIYF,TGTGCCAGCAGTTATGGAGGGGGACTTGGAAACACCATATATTTT
TRBV12-5,-,once,TRBJ2-2,CASVLTVTGELFF,TGTGCTAGTGTCTTAACCGTGACCGGGGAGCTGTTTTTT
TRBV2,-,-,TRBJ1-1,CATAWGQVAFF,TGTGCCACCGCCTGGGGCCAAGTCGCTTTCTTT
TRBV15,TRBD1,-,TRBJ1-1,CATSREGQYNTEAFF,TGTGCCACCAGCAGAGAGGGACAGTATAACACTGAAGCTTTCTTT
TRBV5-1,-,-,TRBJ2-2,CASSPRWLADNTGELFF,TGCGCCAGCAGCCCCCGGTGGTTAGCGGATAACACCGGGGAGCTGTTTTTT
TRBV6-1,-,-,TRBJ1-5,CASSEEMTGTYQPQHF,TGTGCCAGCAGTGAAGAAATGACAGGAACATATCAGCCCCAGCATTTT
TRBV30,-,-,TRBJ1-2,CAWRPRASNYGYTF,TGTGCCTGGAGGCCCCGGGCGTCTAACTATGGCTACACCTTC
TRBV30,-,-,TRBJ2-2,CAWSLRWTGELFF,TGTGCCTGGAGTCTCAGGTGGACCGGGGAGCTGTTTTTT
TRBV16,-,few,TRBJ1-1,CASSQSPGATEAFF,TGTGCCAGCAGCCAATCGCCCGGGGCCACAGAAGCTTTCTTT
TRBV9,TRBD1,once,TRBJ2-7,CASSAGPTGKPYEQYF,TGTGCCAGCAGCGCGGGCCCGACAGGGAAGCCCTACGAGCAGTACTTC
TRBV30,-,-,TRBJ2-1,CAWSKQATLYYNEQFF,TGTGCCTGGAGTAAACAGGCCACTTTGTATTATAATGAGCAGTTCTTC
TRBV7-9,TRBD2,few,TRBJ2-7,CASSSLKPSGASYEQYF,TGTGCCAGCAGCTCACTTAAGCCTAGCGGAGCCTCCTACGAGCAGTACTTC
TRBV6-4,TRBD2,-,TRBJ2-3,CARITGTSGDPDTQYF,TGTGCCAGAATCACCGGGACTAGCGGGGACCCAGATACGCAGTATTTT
TRBV9,TRBD1,-,TRBJ2-2,CASSVRTGENPGELFF,TGTGCCAGCAGCGTAAGGACAGGGGAGAACCCCGGGGAGCTGTTTTTT
TRBV7-3,-,-,TRBJ2-2,CASSITGELFF,TGTGCCAGCAGCATTACCGGGGAGCTGTTTTTT
TRBV14,-,-,TRBJ1-1,CASSQGFFRTMNTEAFF,TGTGCCAGCAGCCAAGGGTTTTTTCGCACAATGAACACTGAAGCTTTCTTT
TRBV7-9,TRBD2,-,TRBJ2-5,CASSSGLAGLETQYF,TGTGCCAGCAGCTCGGGACTAGCGGGGTTGGAGACCCAGTACTTC
TRBV28,TRBD1,-,TRBJ1-2,CASSPGGTGGSYGYTF,TGTGCCAGCAGTCCAGGGGGGACAGGGGGCAGCTATGGCTACACCTTC
TRBV19,TRBD1,-,TRBJ2-6,CASSIGTGSYSGANVLTF,TGTGCCAGTAGTATTGGGACAGGGTCCTACTCTGGGGCCAACGTCCTGACTTTC
TRBV6-4,-,-,TRBJ2-5,CASSEYDRSSETQYF,TGTGCCAGCAGTGAATATGACAGGTCATCGGAGACCCAGTACTTC